This T cell receptor beta chain was identified during a study of response to subunit inactivated influenza vaccine. Of note for this clonotype: Its antigen is undetermined.

Looked up from germline, CDR1 is SGHRS and CDR2 is YFSETQ. The germline V and J ends were trimmed by 0 bases and 5 bases, with 12 bases remaining between them. CDR3 length: 15 residues. Each CDR3 protein is one row after TCRdb ran MiXCR on the RT-PCR reads. The table has 530,000 or so distinct CDR3 sequences, around 25% seen once; the top ten hold 1.9%. General study findings and limits: The authors offered the suggestion that each seasonal influenza vaccination recruits few new T cells.

The source of this sequence is a man aged 45-65 years who received an inactivated influenza vaccine. The chain carries TRBV5-1 and TRBJ2-1; D may be TRBD1 or TRBD2 (6 bases each). This specimen consisted of CD4+ T cells sorted from PBMCs, obtained around 5 days after vaccination. The CDR3 sequence is CASSLVGGQDNEQFF. The CDR3 DNA follows: TGCGCCAGCAGCTTGGTTGGGGGGCAGGACAATGAGCAGTTCTTC.